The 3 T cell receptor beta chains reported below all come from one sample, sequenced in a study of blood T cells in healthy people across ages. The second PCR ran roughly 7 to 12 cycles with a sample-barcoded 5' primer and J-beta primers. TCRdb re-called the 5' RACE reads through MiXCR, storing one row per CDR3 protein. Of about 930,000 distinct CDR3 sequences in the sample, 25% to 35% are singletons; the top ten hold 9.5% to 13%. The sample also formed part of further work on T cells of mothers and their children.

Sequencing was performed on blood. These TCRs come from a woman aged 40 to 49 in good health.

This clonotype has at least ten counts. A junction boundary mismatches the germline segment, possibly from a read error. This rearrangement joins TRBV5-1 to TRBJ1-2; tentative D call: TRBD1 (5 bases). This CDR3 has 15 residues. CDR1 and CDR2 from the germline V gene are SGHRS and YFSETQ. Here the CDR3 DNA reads TGTGCCAGCAGCTTAGCGGGGGGTACAAACTATGGCTACACCTTC. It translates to CASSLAGGTNYGYTF.

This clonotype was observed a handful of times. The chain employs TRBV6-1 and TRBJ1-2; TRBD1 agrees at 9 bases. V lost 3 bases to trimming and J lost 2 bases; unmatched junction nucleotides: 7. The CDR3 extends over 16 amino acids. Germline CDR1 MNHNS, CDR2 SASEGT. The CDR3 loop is CASSDRWTGVNYGYTF. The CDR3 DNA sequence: TGTGCCAGCAGTGATCGATGGACAGGGGTGAACTATGGCTACACCTTC.

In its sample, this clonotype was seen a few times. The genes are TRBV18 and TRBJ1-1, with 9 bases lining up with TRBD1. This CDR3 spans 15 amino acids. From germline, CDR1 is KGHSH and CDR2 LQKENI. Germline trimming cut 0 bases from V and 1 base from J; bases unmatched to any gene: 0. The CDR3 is CASSPPGQGNTEAFF. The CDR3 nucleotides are TGTGCCAGCTCACCACCGGGACAGGGGAACACTGAAGCTTTCTTT.